Given below is one TCR beta chain in context. Its antigen remains unknown. This sample is drawn from a study of CD8+ T cells in alopecia areata. Extracted RNA was reverse transcribed into cDNA, the sequencing template. TCRdb's table, derived via immunoSEQ multiplex PCR, lists solely in-frame clones and lacks some. The profile covers over 8,500 clones, with 65% to 80% appearing a single time and roughly 15% taken by the ten largest. Study-wide findings and caveats: Lesional tissue from the scalp (especially in alopecia totalis/universalis) showed higher clonality than normal scalp.

In alopecia areata patients, both lesional scalp punch biopsies and peripheral blood were collected. Specimen: skin. This clonotype was sampled from a human donor with alopecia areata.

The CDR3 is CASQREGFEQYF. The CDR3 DNA reads as TGTGCCAGCCAGCGGGAGGGCTTCGAGCAGTACTTC. The chain recombines TRBV2 with TRBJ2-7; 10 bases align to TRBD2. In germline, CDR1 is SNHLY, CDR2 FYNNEI. The junction had 4 bases not matched to a gene; V was cut back by 8 bases and J by 6 bases. CDR3 size: 12 residues.